This is a list of T cell receptor beta chains from one sample in a study of PD-1 blockade in classical Hodgkin lymphoma. This table comes from immunoSEQ multiplex PCR, and its TCRdb copy is limited to in-frame clones, with some not included. The sample has around 9,600 clones, more than 75% seen once. Sample: peripheral blood mononuclear cells (PBMCs), taken before the fourth cycle of nivolumab. The receptors come from a human donor with classical Hodgkin lymphoma. Each CDR3 is given with its conserved first and last residue. D genes are given only for firm matches.

d_gene	v_gene	len	CDR3aa
NA	TRBV6-5	14	CASSYSPGRGQQYF
TRBD1	TRBV6-5	13	CASSEDRGLKQYF
NA	TRBV29-1	13	CSVEGSPAYGYTF
NA	TRBV9	16	CASSATLGEVGGELFF
TRBD1	TRBV2	18	CASSTMTGQRGSNQPQHF
TRBD2	TRBV7-9	16	CASSLAAGLAGETQYF
NA	TRBV29-1	13	CSVKRTLNTEAFF
TRBD1	TRBV2	14	CASRDSTGVYEQYF
NA	TRBV18	16	CASSPPGVAPEETQYF
TRBD1	TRBV16	14	CASSRQGADTEAFF
NA	TRBV5-1	15	CASSLSLGVEGSYTF
NA	TRBV7-9	14	CASSLARTINGYTF
NA	TRBV28	13	CASNRDPIPQAFF
NA	TRBV19	12	CASSRAGTEAFF
TRBD1	TRBV9	14	CASTPGQGAYEQFF
TRBD1	TRBV20-1	11	CSARRDRWAFF
TRBD1	TRBV4-1	16	CASSQNEGAMNTEAFF
NA	TRBV7-2	14	CASSLDGGSWPQHF
NA	TRBV7-9	16	CASSLGAGLAKNIQYF
NA	TRBV4-1	16	CASSQVAATGANVLTF
NA	TRBV18	15	CASSPQGMTKNIQYF
NA	TRBV6-5	14	CASSQGNDNSPLHF
TRBD1	TRBV6-5	16	CASSYSTGQGYNEQFF
NA	TRBV5-1	15	CASSLAAQWGETQYF
NA	TRBV6-6	15	CASSYRGQPPGELFF
NA	TRBV29-1	14	CSVEYRDFRQPQHF
NA	TRBV13	16	CASSFGSSQGSGELFF
TRBD2	TRBV5-8	12	CASSPGGRTQYF
NA	TRBV5-6	13	CASSFQGNYGYTF
TRBD2	TRBV6-1	14	CASSEASGHNEQFF
TRBD1	TRBV6-1	15	CASRFGQGDNQPQHF
TRBD2	TRBV11-1	14	CASRGSGVLNEQFF
NA	TRBV19	14	CASSIGTRNYGYTF
TRBD2	TRBV27	20	CASSLSRLAGGILSYNEQFF
TRBD1	TRBV6-5	14	CASSPGGGFYGYTF
NA	TRBV5-1	15	CASSFRGRSNEKLFF
TRBD1	TRBV10-2	16	CASSERDRGVNTEAFF
NA	TRBV5-8	16	CASSLPFRGGTYEQYF
TRBD1	TRBV9	16	CASSALTGGSTDTQYF
NA	TRBV27	16	CASKLYGAGVNQPQHF
TRBD2	TRBV19	15	CASSGSGGNGGEQFF
NA	TRBV4-3	14	CASSAGTATYEQYF
NA	TRBV18	13	CASSPADDSPLHF
NA	TRBV7-8	14	CASSFQPSYNEQFF
TRBD1	TRBV7-8	15	CASSVGPGQGTEAFF
NA	TRBV10-3	12	CAISDRDGGYTF
NA	TRBV19	14	CASGPPQGGQPQHF
TRBD1	TRBV2	13	CASTWTGGNGYTF
TRBD2	TRBV4-3	22	CASSQVRTSGGPRHSSYNEQFF
TRBD1	TRBV2	16	CASSYDREDPNYGYTF
NA	TRBV27	15	CASSWGASGANVLTF
NA	TRBV19	12	CASSIVNTEAFF
NA	TRBV7-5	13	CASSFGEEGPQHF
NA	TRBV10-1	13	CASSIRFTDTQYF
NA	TRBV2	15	CASSERAAREIGYTF